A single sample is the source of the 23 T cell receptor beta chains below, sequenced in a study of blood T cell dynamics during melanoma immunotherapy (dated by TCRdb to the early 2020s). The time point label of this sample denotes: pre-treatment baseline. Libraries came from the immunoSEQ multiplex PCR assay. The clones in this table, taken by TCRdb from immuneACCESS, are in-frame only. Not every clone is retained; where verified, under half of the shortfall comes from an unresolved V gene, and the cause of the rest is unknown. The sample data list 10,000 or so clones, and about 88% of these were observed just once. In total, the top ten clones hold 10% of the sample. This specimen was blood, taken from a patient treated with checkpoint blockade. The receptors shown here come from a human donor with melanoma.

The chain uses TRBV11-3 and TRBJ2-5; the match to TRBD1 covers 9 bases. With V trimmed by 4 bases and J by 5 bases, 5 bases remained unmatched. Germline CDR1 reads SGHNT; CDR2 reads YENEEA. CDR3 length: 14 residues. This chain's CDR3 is CASSSWTGDETQYF. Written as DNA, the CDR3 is TGTGCCAGCAGCTCGTGGACAGGGGACGAGACCCAGTACTTC.

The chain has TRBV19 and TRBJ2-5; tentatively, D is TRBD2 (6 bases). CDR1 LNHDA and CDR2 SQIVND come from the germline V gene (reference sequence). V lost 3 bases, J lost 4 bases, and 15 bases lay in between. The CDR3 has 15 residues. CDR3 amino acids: CASSIGGAQRETQYF. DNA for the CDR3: TGTGCCAGTAGTATCGGAGGGGCCCAGAGAGAGACCCAGTACTTC.

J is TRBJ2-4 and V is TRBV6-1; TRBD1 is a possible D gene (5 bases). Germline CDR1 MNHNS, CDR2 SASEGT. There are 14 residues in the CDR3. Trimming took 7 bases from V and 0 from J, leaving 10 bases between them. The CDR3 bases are TGTGCCAGCACCCAGGGAATAGCCAAAAACATTCAGTACTTC. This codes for CASTQGIAKNIQYF.

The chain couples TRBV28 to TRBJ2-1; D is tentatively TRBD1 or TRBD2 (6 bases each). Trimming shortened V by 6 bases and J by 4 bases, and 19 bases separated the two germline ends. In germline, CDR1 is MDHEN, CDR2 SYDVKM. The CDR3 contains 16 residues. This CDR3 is CASSLPGVAAYNEQFF. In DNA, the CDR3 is TGTGCCAGCAGCCTCCCAGGGGTAGCGGCATACAATGAGCAGTTCTTC.

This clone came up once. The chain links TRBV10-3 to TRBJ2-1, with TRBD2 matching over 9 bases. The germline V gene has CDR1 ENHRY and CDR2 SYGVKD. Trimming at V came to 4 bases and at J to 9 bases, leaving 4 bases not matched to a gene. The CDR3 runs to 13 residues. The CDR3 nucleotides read TGTGCCATCAGTGTAGCGGGAGAACTTGAGCAGTTCTTC. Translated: CAISVAGELEQFF.

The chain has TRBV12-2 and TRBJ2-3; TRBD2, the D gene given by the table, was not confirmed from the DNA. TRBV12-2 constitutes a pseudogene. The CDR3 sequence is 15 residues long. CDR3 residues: CASRLARGLLDTQYF. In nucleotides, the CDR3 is TGTGCAAGTCGCTTAGCGAGGGGACTCCTAGATACGCAGTATTTT.

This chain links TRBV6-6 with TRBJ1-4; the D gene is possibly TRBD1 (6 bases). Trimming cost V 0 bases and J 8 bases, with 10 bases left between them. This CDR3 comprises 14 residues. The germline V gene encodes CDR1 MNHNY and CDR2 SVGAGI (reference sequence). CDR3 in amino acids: CASSYSGAEEKLFF. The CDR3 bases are TGTGCCAGCAGTTACTCGGGGGCCGAGGAAAAACTGTTTTTT.

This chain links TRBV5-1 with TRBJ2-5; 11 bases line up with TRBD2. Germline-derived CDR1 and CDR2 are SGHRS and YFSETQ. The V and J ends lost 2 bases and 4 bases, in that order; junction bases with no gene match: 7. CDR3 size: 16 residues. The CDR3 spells CASSFTSGSMGETQYF. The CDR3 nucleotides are TGCGCCAGCAGCTTTACTAGCGGGAGTATGGGAGAGACCCAGTACTTC.

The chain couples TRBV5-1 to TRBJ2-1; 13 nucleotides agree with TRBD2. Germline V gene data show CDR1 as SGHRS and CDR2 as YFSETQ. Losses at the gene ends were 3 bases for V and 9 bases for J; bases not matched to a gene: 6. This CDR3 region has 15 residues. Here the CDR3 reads CASSSGLAGLSEQFF. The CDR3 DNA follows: TGCGCCAGCAGCTCGGGACTAGCGGGGTTAAGTGAGCAGTTCTTC.

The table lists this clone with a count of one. The CDR3 region has the DNA TGTGCCAGTAGTATGGGACAGGGCCTAACCTACAATGAGCAGTTCTTC. It is translated as CASSMGQGLTYNEQFF. The V and J genes are TRBV19 and TRBJ2-1; 9 bases are a match to TRBD1. V lost 3 bases to trimming and J lost 2 bases; unmatched junction nucleotides: 5. The CDR3 is 16 amino acids. The V gene's germline CDR1 is LNHDA and CDR2 SQIVND (reference sequence).

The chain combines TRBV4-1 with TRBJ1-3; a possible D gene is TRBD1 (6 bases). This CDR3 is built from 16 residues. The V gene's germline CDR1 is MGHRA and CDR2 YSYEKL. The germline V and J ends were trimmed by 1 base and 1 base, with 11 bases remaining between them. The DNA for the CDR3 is TGCGCCAGCAGCCAAGTCGGTAGGGGGTCTGGAAACACCATATATTTT. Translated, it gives CASSQVGRGSGNTIYF.

DNA for the CDR3: TGTGCCAGCAGCTTCGACGGGGCCGGGGAGCTGTTTTTT. Protein sequence: CASSFDGAGELFF. The chain combines TRBV7-9 with TRBJ2-2; a possible D gene is TRBD2 (5 bases). Germline V gene lookup returns CDR1 SEHNR and CDR2 FQNEAQ (reference sequence). V was trimmed by 3 bases and J by 6 bases, leaving 8 bases between them. There are 13 residues in the CDR3. The variable domain in full, completed from reference TRBV7-9 and TRBJ2-2, reads DTGVSQNPRHKITKRGQNVTFRCDPISEHNRLYWYRQTLGQGPEFLTYFQNEAQLEKSRLLSDRFSAERPKGSFSTLEIQRTEQGDSAMYLCASSFDGAGELFFGEGSRLTVL.

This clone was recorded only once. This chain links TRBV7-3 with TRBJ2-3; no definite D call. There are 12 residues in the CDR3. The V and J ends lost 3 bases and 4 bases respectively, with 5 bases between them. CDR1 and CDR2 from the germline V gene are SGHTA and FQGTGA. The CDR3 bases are TGTGCCAGCAGCTTGACCGCAGATACGCAGTATTTT. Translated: CASSLTADTQYF.

This CDR3 reads CASSSRLEGYPGELFF. The CDR3, as DNA: TGCGCCAGCAGCTCCCGATTGGAGGGGTACCCCGGGGAGCTGTTTTTT. The V call is TRBV5-1, the J call TRBJ2-2, with TRBD2 as a possible D gene (6 bases). The CDR3 has 16 amino acids. Germline values: CDR1 SGHRS, CDR2 YFSETQ. The V end was cut by 3 bases, the J end by 6 bases, with 18 bases between.

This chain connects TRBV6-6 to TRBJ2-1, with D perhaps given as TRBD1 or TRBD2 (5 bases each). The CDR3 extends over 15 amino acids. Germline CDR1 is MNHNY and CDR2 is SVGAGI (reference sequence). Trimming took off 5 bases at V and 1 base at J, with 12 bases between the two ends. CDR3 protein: CASSTGTRSYNEQFF. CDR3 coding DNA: TGTGCCAGCAGTACCGGGACCAGGTCCTACAATGAGCAGTTCTTC.

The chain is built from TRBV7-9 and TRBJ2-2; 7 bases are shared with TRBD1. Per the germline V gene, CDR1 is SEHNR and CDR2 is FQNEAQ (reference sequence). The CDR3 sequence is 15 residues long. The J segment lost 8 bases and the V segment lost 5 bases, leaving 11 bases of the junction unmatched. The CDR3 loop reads CASSRRQGAPGELFF. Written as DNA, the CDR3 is TGTGCCAGCAGCCGCCGACAGGGAGCCCCGGGGGAGCTGTTTTTT.

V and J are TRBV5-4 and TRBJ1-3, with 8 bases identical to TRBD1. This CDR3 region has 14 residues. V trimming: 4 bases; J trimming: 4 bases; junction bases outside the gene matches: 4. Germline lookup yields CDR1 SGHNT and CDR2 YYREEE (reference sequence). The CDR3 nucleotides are TGTGCCAGCAGCGCGGGACAGGCCGGAAACACCATATATTTT. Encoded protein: CASSAGQAGNTIYF. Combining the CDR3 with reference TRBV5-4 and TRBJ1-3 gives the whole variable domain ETGVTQSPTHLIKTRGQQVTLRCSSQSGHNTVSWYQQALGQGPQFIFQYYREEENGRGNFPPRFSGLQFPNYSSELNVNALELDDSALYLCASSAGQAGNTIYFGEGSWLTVV.

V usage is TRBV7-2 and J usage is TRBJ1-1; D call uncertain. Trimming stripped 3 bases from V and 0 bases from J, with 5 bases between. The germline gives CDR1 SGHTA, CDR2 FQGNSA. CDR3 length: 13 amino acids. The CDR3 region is CASSFTVNTEAFF. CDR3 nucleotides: TGTGCCAGCAGCTTCACGGTGAACACTGAAGCTTTCTTT.

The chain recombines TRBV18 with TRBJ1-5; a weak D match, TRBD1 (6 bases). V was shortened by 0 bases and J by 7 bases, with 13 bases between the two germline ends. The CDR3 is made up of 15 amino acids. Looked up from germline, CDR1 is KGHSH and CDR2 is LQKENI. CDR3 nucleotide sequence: TGTGCCAGCTCACCACCAGGCAGGGGTGGACAGCCCCAGCATTTT. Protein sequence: CASSPPGRGGQPQHF.

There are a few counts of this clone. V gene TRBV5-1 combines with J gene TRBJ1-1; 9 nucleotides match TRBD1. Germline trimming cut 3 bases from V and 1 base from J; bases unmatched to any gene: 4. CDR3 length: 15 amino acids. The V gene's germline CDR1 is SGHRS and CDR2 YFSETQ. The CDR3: CASSSWTGANTEAFF. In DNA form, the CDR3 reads TGCGCCAGCAGCTCCTGGACAGGGGCGAACACTGAAGCTTTCTTT.

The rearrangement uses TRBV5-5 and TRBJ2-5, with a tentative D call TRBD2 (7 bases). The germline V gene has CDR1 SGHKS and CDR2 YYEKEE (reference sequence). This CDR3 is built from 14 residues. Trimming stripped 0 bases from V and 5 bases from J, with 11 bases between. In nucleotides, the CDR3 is TGTGCCAGCAGCTTGGTCGGGGGGCTGGAGACCCAGTACTTC. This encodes CASSLVGGLETQYF. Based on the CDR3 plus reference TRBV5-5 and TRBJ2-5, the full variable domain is DAGVTQSPTHLIKTRGQQVTLRCSPISGHKSVSWYQQVLGQGPQFIFQYYEKEERGRGNFPDRFSARQFPNYSSELNVNALLLGDSALYLCASSLVGGLETQYFGPGTRLLVL.

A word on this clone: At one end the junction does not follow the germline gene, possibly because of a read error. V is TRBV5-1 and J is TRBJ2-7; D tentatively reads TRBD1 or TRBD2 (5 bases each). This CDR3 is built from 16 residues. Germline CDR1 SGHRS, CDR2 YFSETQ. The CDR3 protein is CASSLGVMRSSYEQYF. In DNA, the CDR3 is TGCGCCAGCAGTTTGGGGGTGATGAGGAGCTCCTACGAGCAGTACTTC.

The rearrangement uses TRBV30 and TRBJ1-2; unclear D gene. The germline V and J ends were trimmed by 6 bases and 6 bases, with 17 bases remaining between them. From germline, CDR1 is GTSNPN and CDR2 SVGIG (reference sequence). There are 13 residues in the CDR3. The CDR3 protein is CACLRGREDGYTF. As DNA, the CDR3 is TGTGCCTGTCTAAGAGGGAGGGAGGATGGCTACACCTTC.